The rows below give T cell receptor beta chains drawn from one sample of a study of brain metastases from non-small cell lung cancer. Sequencing was performed with immunoSEQ multiplex PCR; in TCRdb, only in-frame clones are kept and a portion is missing. This sample has thousands of clones; 65% to 90% occur once, and the top ten carry about 10%. Sequencing was done on a sample of tumor-adjacent normal tissue. These receptors all stem from a donor at least 40 years old with non-small cell lung cancer. CDR3s include the opening cysteine and the closing phenylalanine or tryptophan. The D gene is left open where the match is weak. A clone size is listed for some rows: how often the clone was seen (once, few, many), or a class if it is expanded.

V	size	D	J	DNA	CDR3
TRBV7-8	NA	NA	TRBJ2-2	TGTGCCAGCAGCCGGTATGGGGGGGAGCTGTTTTTT	CASSRYGGELFF
TRBV7-2	NA	TRBD2	TRBJ2-7	TGTGCCAGCAGCTTAGGGACTAGCGGGGGGGCCGGTTACGAGCAGTACTTC	CASSLGTSGGAGYEQYF
TRBV18	NA	NA	TRBJ2-7	TGTGCCAGCTCTCTATCGAGAAGCTCCTACGAGCAGTACTTC	CASSLSRSSYEQYF
TRBV30	NA	NA	TRBJ1-1	TGTGCCTGGAACAGGGCGAACACTGAAGCTTTCTTT	CAWNRANTEAFF
TRBV5-1	NA	NA	TRBJ2-5	TGCGCCAGCAGCCAATCCCAAGAGACCCAGTACTTC	CASSQSQETQYF
TRBV18	NA	NA	TRBJ2-7	TGTGCCAGCTCACCACGATCCCGGGGGCTCTCCTACGAGCAGTACTTC	CASSPRSRGLSYEQYF
TRBV9	NA	NA	TRBJ2-2	TGTGCCAGCAGCGTCGAGGGTATGAACACCGGGGAGCTGTTTTTT	CASSVEGMNTGELFF
TRBV18	once	NA	TRBJ1-1	TGTGCCAGCCTTCCCTCCGGGGGGCCCGTGAACACTGAAGCTTTCTTT	CASLPSGGPVNTEAFF
TRBV9	NA	NA	TRBJ2-7	TGTGCCAGCAGCGGACGGGGGGCTTCCTACGAGCAGTACTTC	CASSGRGASYEQYF
TRBV7-8	NA	TRBD2	TRBJ2-5	TGTGCCAGCAGCTTAGCCGGGGGGGAACAAGAGACCCAGTACTTC	CASSLAGGEQETQYF
TRBV6-6	NA	TRBD2	TRBJ2-2	TGTGCCAGCAGTTACTCCGGGGGGGCCGGGGAGCTGTTTTTT	CASSYSGGAGELFF
TRBV29-1	NA	NA	TRBJ2-1	TGCAGCGCCGAAGAGTGGTTCGAGGGCGCCGCGGGGGCCGGACGGAATGAGCAGTTCTTC	CSAEEWFEGAAGAGRNEQFF
TRBV18	NA	NA	TRBJ1-2	TGTGCCAGCTCACCACAGTCGGATCCTTCACGGGACTATGGCTACACCTTC	CASSPQSDPSRDYGYTF
TRBV7-2	NA	NA	TRBJ2-5	TGTGCCAGCAAGTTTAGCGGTCAAGAGACCCAGTACTTC	CASKFSGQETQYF
TRBV28	NA	NA	TRBJ1-2	TGTGCCAGCAGCCGGATCCGGGACTCGGCTGGCTACACCTTC	CASSRIRDSAGYTF
TRBV5-5	NA	NA	TRBJ2-3	TGTGCCAGCAGCTTGGTGGTTAGCGACACAGATACGCAGTATTTT	CASSLVVSDTDTQYF
TRBV4-1	NA	TRBD1	TRBJ1-1	TGCGCCAGCAGCCAATTAGGGACAGTAAGAACTGAAGCTTTCTTT	CASSQLGTVRTEAFF
TRBV9	few	TRBD2	TRBJ2-2	TGTGCCAGCAGCTCCACTAGCGGGGGGGCCACCGGGGAGCTGTTTTTT	CASSSTSGGATGELFF
TRBV6-5	NA	NA	TRBJ1-2	TGTGCCAGCAGTTACCCGGCTAACTATGGCTACACCTTC	CASSYPANYGYTF
TRBV5-1	NA	TRBD1	TRBJ1-6	TGCGCCAGCAGCCCGGACAGGGGGGATTCACCCCTCCACTTT	CASSPDRGDSPLHF
TRBV5-4	few	NA	TRBJ1-5	TGTGCCAGCAGCTTGGATAATCAGCCCCAGCATTTT	CASSLDNQPQHF
TRBV6-5	NA	NA	TRBJ1-6	TGTGCCAGCAGTCGGATTAGGGGTAATTCACCCCTCCACTTT	CASSRIRGNSPLHF
TRBV7-2	NA	NA	TRBJ2-7	TGTGCCAGCAGCAGCTATTACGAGCAGTACTTC	CASSSYYEQYF
TRBV6-6	NA	TRBD1	TRBJ1-1	TGTGCCAGCAGTTACCAGGGGGCGGAGAACACTGAAGCTTTCTTT	CASSYQGAENTEAFF
TRBV28	NA	NA	TRBJ1-5	TGTGAGGGTTCAATCCATAGCAATCAGCCCCAGCATTTT	CEGSIHSNQPQHF
TRBV4-2	NA	NA	TRBJ2-6	TGTGCCAGCAGCCAAGATATCACCTCTGGGGCCAACGTCCTGACTTTC	CASSQDITSGANVLTF
TRBV5-1	NA	TRBD1	TRBJ1-6	TGCGCCAGCAGCTTAGCGACAGGGGACTCACCCCTCCACTTT	CASSLATGDSPLHF
TRBV7-2	NA	NA	TRBJ2-1	TGTGCCAGCAGCTTAGACAACGGAGTCTATGAGCAGTTCTTC	CASSLDNGVYEQFF
TRBV28	NA	NA	TRBJ1-1	TGTGCCAGCAGTTTATTAACAGAGAACACTGAAGCTTTCTTT	CASSLLTENTEAFF
TRBV9	once	NA	TRBJ2-2	TGTGCCAGCAGCGTAGGGAACACCGGGGAGCTGTTTTTT	CASSVGNTGELFF
TRBV5-4	NA	TRBD1	TRBJ2-6	TGTGCCAGCAGTTTTGGACAGGGCCTCTCTGGGGCCAACGTCCTGACTTTC	CASSFGQGLSGANVLTF
TRBV19	NA	NA	TRBJ1-2	TGTGCCAGTAGTATCAGACCAACCCTTAACTATGGCTACACCTTC	CASSIRPTLNYGYTF
TRBV7-2	NA	NA	TRBJ1-6	TGTGCCAGCAGCTCTCAGGTGGGAGATTCACCCCTCCACTTT	CASSSQVGDSPLHF
TRBV12-3/TRBV12-4	NA	NA	TRBJ2-1	TGTGCCAGCCAGCAGATTACTACAATGAAGCAGTTCTTC	CASQQITTMKQFF
TRBV6-5	NA	TRBD1	TRBJ1-5	TGTGCCAGCAGTTACGACAGGGTTCAGCCCCAGCATTTT	CASSYDRVQPQHF
TRBV28	NA	TRBD1	TRBJ2-4	TGTGCCAGCAGGACCCCCTACATTACAGGGGCGGATTTCAAAAACATTCAGTACTTC	CASRTPYITGADFKNIQYF
TRBV7-6	NA	TRBD1	TRBJ1-2	TGTGCCAGCAGCCCAGGGGGAGGCTATGGCTACACCTTC	CASSPGGGYGYTF
TRBV2	NA	NA	TRBJ1-2	TGTGCCAGCAGTGTATCCGGAGCCTCCTATGGCTACACCTTC	CASSVSGASYGYTF
TRBV25-1	NA	NA	TRBJ1-6	TGTGCCACCTCGGACACGAATTCACCCCTCCACTTT	CATSDTNSPLHF
TRBV7-9	NA	NA	TRBJ1-3	TGTGCCAGCAGCCCGAACAGCTTTCGAGGAAACACCATATATTTT	CASSPNSFRGNTIYF
TRBV7-7	NA	NA	TRBJ2-1	TGTGCCAGCAGCTTAGATAGGTTCGATGAGCAGTTCTTC	CASSLDRFDEQFF
TRBV4-3	NA	NA	TRBJ1-1	TGCGCCAGCAGCCAAGATGTAGGCAGGGGATGGGGGAACACTGAAGCTTTCTTT	CASSQDVGRGWGNTEAFF
TRBV7-3	NA	NA	TRBJ2-4	TGTGCCAGCAGCTTAACGCCGGCGGTAGGAAACATTCAGTACTTC	CASSLTPAVGNIQYF
TRBV15	once	NA	TRBJ1-5	TGTACCACCAGCAGAGTGGGGTTTTTCGATCAGCCCCAGCATTTT	CTTSRVGFFDQPQHF
TRBV9	NA	NA	TRBJ2-5	TGTGCCAGCAGCGCGCCCGGGACAGGGACTAGGGAGACCCAGTACTTC	CASSAPGTGTRETQYF
TRBV7-9	NA	NA	TRBJ1-1	TGTGCCAGCAGCTTCACGGGAAACACTGAAGCTTTCTTT	CASSFTGNTEAFF
TRBV15	NA	NA	TRBJ1-2	TGTGCCACCAGCCGAGGATGGGATGAGGGGCCCTACACCTTC	CATSRGWDEGPYTF
TRBV7-8	few	NA	TRBJ1-3	TGTGCCAGCGCTAGGAGCTCTGGAAACACCATATATTTT	CASARSSGNTIYF
TRBV6-2/TRBV6-3	few	TRBD1	TRBJ1-2	TGTGCCAGCAGTTTTCGCCGACAGGGAAATGGCTACACCTTC	CASSFRRQGNGYTF
TRBV11-2	NA	NA	TRBJ1-2	TGTGCCAGCAGCTCAAAAGTCAGGGGTGGCTACACCTTC	CASSSKVRGGYTF
TRBV27	NA	NA	TRBJ1-3	TGTGCCAGCAGTCCGGCAGGGTTCGCTGGAAACACCATATATTTT	CASSPAGFAGNTIYF
TRBV15	once	NA	TRBJ2-3	TGTGCCACCAGCAAATACACAGATACGCAGTATTTT	CATSKYTDTQYF
TRBV5-6	NA	NA	TRBJ1-2	TGTGCCAGCAGCTTTCGCCGGGGTGGCACCTTC	CASSFRRGGTF
TRBV2	NA	NA	TRBJ2-7	TGTGCCAGCAGTGTAGCATACACCACCGGCGAGCAGTACTTC	CASSVAYTTGEQYF
TRBV7-9	NA	NA	TRBJ2-5	TGTGCCAGCAGCCCCCTAGCGTCGCAAGAGACCCAGTACTTC	CASSPLASQETQYF
TRBV30	once	NA	TRBJ1-3	TGTGCCTGGAGTGGGGGTGCCGGAAACACCATATATTTT	CAWSGGAGNTIYF
TRBV5-6	NA	NA	TRBJ1-4	TGTGCCAGCAGCTTGAGGGCAGGCTCGGATGCATATGAAAAACTGTTTTTT	CASSLRAGSDAYEKLFF
TRBV7-2	NA	NA	TRBJ2-7	TGTGCCAGCAGCTCATACTACGAGCAGTACTTC	CASSSYYEQYF
TRBV10-1	NA	TRBD2	TRBJ2-1	TGCGCCAGCAGTCCCGGACTAGTGGGGGGTTCTTACAATGAGCAGTTCTTC	CASSPGLVGGSYNEQFF